This T cell receptor beta chain derives from a study of post-analysis software for immune sequencing data. At the level of the study: Some patients lacked subtype; others had relapsing-remitting, secondary progressive or progressive-relapsing disease. Study-level points and caveats: A few TRBV segments occurring more often in patients than controls included TRBV5-6, TRBV5-1 and TRBV20-1.

The TCR beta cDNA libraries contained unique molecular identifiers. TCRdb used MiXCR to reprocess the PCR reads, holding one entry per CDR3 protein. The table lists roughly 670,000 distinct CDR3 sequences, around 64% of them singletons. On this clonotype: Its antigen is unknown.

The CDR3 is 13 residues long. Trimming cost V 7 bases and J 3 bases, with 15 bases left between them. CDR1 is SQVTM, CDR2 ANQGSEA, per germline. The clonotype was recovered from a girl aged 2-9 years with multiple sclerosis. The J gene is TRBJ1-1, the V gene TRBV29-1; no clear D gene. Input material: blood. DNA of the CDR3: TGCAGCGCCTTCGTAGGAGGTGACACTGAAGCTTTCTTT. It yields the protein CSAFVGGDTEAFF.